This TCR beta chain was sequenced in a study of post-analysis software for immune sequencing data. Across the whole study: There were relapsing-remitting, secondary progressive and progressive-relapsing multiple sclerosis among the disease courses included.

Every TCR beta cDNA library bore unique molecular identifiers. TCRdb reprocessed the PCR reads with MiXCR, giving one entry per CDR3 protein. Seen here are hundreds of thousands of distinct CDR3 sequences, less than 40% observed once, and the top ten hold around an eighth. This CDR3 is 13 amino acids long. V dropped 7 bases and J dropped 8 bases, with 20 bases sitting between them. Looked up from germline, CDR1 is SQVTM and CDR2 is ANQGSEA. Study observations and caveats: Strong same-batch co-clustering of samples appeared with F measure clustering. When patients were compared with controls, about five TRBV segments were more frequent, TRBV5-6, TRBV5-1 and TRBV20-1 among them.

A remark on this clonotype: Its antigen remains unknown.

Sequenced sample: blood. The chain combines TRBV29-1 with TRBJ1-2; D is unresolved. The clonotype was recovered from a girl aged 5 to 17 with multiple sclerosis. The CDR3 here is CSAHMGAPRGYTF. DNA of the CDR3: TGCAGCGCCCACATGGGAGCCCCCAGGGGCTACACCTTC.